This T cell receptor beta chain is drawn from a study of T cells after yellow fever vaccination (dated by TCRdb to about 2019). At the level of the whole study: Libraries from fractions with low cell numbers were prepared with the SMART-Seq v4 Ultra Low Input RNA kit. To follow T-cell clones before and after both primary and booster YFV17D yellow fever vaccination, bulk TCR alpha and beta repertoires underwent longitudinal sequencing. The cohort comprised two healthy male donors, one aged 18 to 29 and one aged 30 to 40 years. Bulk PBMC replicates and cell subsets were isolated from blood drawn at multiple timepoints before and after both primary and secondary immunization. Broader findings and caveats from the paper: After the booster, most of the clones that had expanded following primary vaccination were detected again (almost 98% of CD4 and around 88% of CD8), which suggests that memory was broadly maintained. Compared with the primary T-cell response, the secondary T-cell response was faster but weaker, reaching its peak on day 5 rather than on day 15. Computational filtering was needed because FACS-sorted repertoires could contain abundant contaminating clonotypes from the bulk population. A small fraction of clonotypes appeared in both the CD4 and CD8 compartments, likely as a result of convergent recombination. Because only a couple of donors were included in the study, the extent to which the findings can be generalized is limited.

As to this clonotype: The antigen it binds to is not known. No qualities accompany the bases; no much larger clone lies one base away.

Synthesis of TCR cDNA relied on 5'RACE template switching, a step that introduced a universal primer site along with unique molecular identifiers. cDNA synthesis was primed from both the TCR alpha and TCR beta constant segments. Libraries were amplified in two PCR steps, with sample barcodes and sequencing adapters added in the second step. Libraries were sequenced on Illumina HiSeq 2500 (2x100 bp) or NovaSeq (2x150 bp). Turning to the authors' computational methods: Reads were demultiplexed and collapsed into UMI consensus sequences with MIGEC, and V(D)J alignment was performed with MiXCR. Using edgeR on replicate PBMC samples, clonotypes were called vaccine-responding if FDR was below 0.01 and the log2 fold change was above 5 up to day 15. Bulk clonotypes were assigned CD4 or CD8 identity according to which sequenced CD4 or CD8 repertoire held them at higher abundance. The public reads were quality trimmed at Q25 with fastp and then assembled into clones with MiXCR by TCRdb, keeping productive beta chains. Merged by CDR3 protein, the rows form single entries marked with the most common genes and DNA. TCRdb, rather than the study authors, made the V and J calls. The sample records around 350,000 distinct CDR3 sequences, roughly 11% of which are singletons. The ten largest clones take up roughly a sixth of the sample.

V and J lose 3 bases and 1 base, and a span of 19 bases separates them. For CDR1 and CDR2, the germline V gene lists MGHDK and SYGVNS. The CDR3, from cysteine to phenylalanine, totals 17 residues. Left in the record is the CDR3 DNA by itself, 51 bases read in frame from the first base. The treatment or condition label, read with the paper, signifies: live attenuated yellow fever vaccine strain. At each blood-draw timepoint, two biological replicates of bulk PBMCs were obtained. A standard Ficoll-Paque protocol was used to isolate PBMCs from peripheral blood. TriZol was used to extract RNA from bulk PBMCs, from CD4 and CD8 fractions, and from dextramer-positive and dextramer-negative fractions.

The chain is assembled from TRBV25-1 and TRBJ2-7, with the D gene tentatively TRBD1 or TRBD2, based on 7 matching bases in each. The sequence was collected from a man aged 18 to 30 who received the YFV17D yellow fever vaccine. The sequenced sample was PBMCs, obtained on the day of the first yellow fever vaccination. The DNA is as follows: TGTGCCAGCAGTGAGGGGGGGCATAGGACAGGATCCTACGAGCAGTACTTC. This encodes CASSEGGHRTGSYEQYF.